Listed below are T cell receptor beta chains from one sample, sequenced in a study of blood T cells in healthy people across ages. TCRdb fed the 5' RACE reads into MiXCR, producing one record per CDR3 protein. Among about 1,000,000 distinct CDR3 sequences listed, less than 50% were seen once. The sample taken for sequencing was blood. Receptors originate from a woman aged 60-75 years in good health. The CDR3 runs from the conserved cysteine through the conserved F or W. The D gene is left open where the match is weak. Some rows have no size entry. The others give once, few or many, or a class for an expanded clone.

d_gene	abundance	v_gene	j_gene	CDR3nt	CDR3aa
NA	NA	TRBV2	TRBJ2-1	TGTGCCAGCACGGGCGGGAGCAGGGGTGAGCAGTTCTTC	CASTGGSRGEQFF
TRBD1	NA	TRBV7-9	TRBJ1-4	TGTGCCAGCGGGGACAGGGGTTATGAAAAACTGTTTTTT	CASGDRGYEKLFF
NA	NA	TRBV18	TRBJ2-5	TGTGCCAGCTCACCGGACGCCAAGGAGACCCAGTACTTC	CASSPDAKETQYF
NA	NA	TRBV4-1	TRBJ2-5	TGCGCCAGCAGCCACCGGGGCTCCCAAGAGACCCAGTACTTC	CASSHRGSQETQYF
NA	NA	TRBV15	TRBJ1-6	TGTGCCACCAGCAGAGGTGGGGATTCACCCCTCCACTTT	CATSRGGDSPLHF
NA	NA	TRBV9	TRBJ2-1	TGTGCCAGCAGCGTAGTGGGGGAAGGAGAGCAGTTCTTC	CASSVVGEGEQFF
TRBD2	NA	TRBV4-1	TRBJ2-1	TGCGCCAGCAGCCCGTTAGCGGGGGTTATGAATGAGCAGTTCTTC	CASSPLAGVMNEQFF
NA	NA	TRBV12-3/TRBV12-4	TRBJ2-5	TGTGCCAGCAGTAAACAGGGGAGGGAGACCCAGTACTTC	CASSKQGRETQYF
NA	NA	TRBV29-1	TRBJ1-6	TGCAGCGTTGCCTGGGGCAACTCCGTCGGTTCAGCCCTCCACTTT	CSVAWGNSVGSALHF
NA	few	TRBV2	TRBJ2-7	TGTGCCAGCAGAAACACGGACGGGGACGAGCAGTACTTC	CASRNTDGDEQYF
TRBD1	NA	TRBV28	TRBJ2-1	TGTGCCAGCAGTGCCGGGACAGGGGCCCTCTTCTCCTACAATGAGCAGTTCTTC	CASSAGTGALFSYNEQFF
TRBD1	NA	TRBV5-1	TRBJ2-3	TGTGCCAGCAGTCTAACAGGGGTTGGCACAGATACGCAGTATTTT	CASSLTGVGTDTQYF
TRBD2	few	TRBV4-2	TRBJ2-1	TGTGCCAGCAGCCAAGAACGACTAGCCTCCTACAATGAGCAGTTCTTC	CASSQERLASYNEQFF
NA	NA	TRBV6-6	TRBJ2-1	TGTGCCAGCACTCAAGGGCTCTCCTACAATGAGCAGTTCTTC	CASTQGLSYNEQFF
NA	NA	TRBV3-1	TRBJ2-1	TGTGCCAGCAGCCAAGATGGTGGGTATTACAATGAGCAGTTCTTC	CASSQDGGYYNEQFF
NA	medium-sized	TRBV12-3/TRBV12-4	TRBJ1-5	TGTGCCAGCAGTTTATTCGGATACAATCAGCCCCAGCATTTT	CASSLFGYNQPQHF
NA	NA	TRBV27	TRBJ2-5	TGTGCCAGCAGTTTCTCGACTAGTTACCGAGAGACCCAGTACTTC	CASSFSTSYRETQYF
TRBD2	NA	TRBV7-6	TRBJ2-3	TGTGCCAGCAGCAAAGGGGAGGGCCGCACAGATACGCAGTATTTT	CASSKGEGRTDTQYF
TRBD1	once	TRBV27	TRBJ2-1	TGTGCCGGCAGTAAGGGACAGGGCGGCTACAATGAGCAGTTCTTC	CAGSKGQGGYNEQFF
NA	few	TRBV20-1	TRBJ2-6	TGCAGTGCTCCCGGGGGCGCTGGGGCCAACGTCCTGACTTTC	CSAPGGAGANVLTF
TRBD2	NA	TRBV23-1	TRBJ2-7	TGCGCCAGCAGACGCTTAGCGGGAGTAGATTCCGAGCAGTACTTC	CASRRLAGVDSEQYF
NA	NA	TRBV20-1	TRBJ2-7	TGCAGTGCTAGAGACCCGACTACCCCCTACGAGCAGTACTTC	CSARDPTTPYEQYF
NA	NA	TRBV20-1	TRBJ1-4	TGCAGTGCTAGAGAGGGAAATGAAAAACTGTTTTTT	CSAREGNEKLFF
NA	few	TRBV7-8	TRBJ2-1	TGTGCCAGCAGCTTAGACGGTGGCGGGAAAGATGGTGAGCAGTTCTTC	CASSLDGGGKDGEQFF
TRBD1	once	TRBV5-6	TRBJ2-2	TGTGCCAGCAGCCTCTACCGTACAGGGGGGAACACCGGGGAGCTGTTTTTT	CASSLYRTGGNTGELFF
NA	few	TRBV20-1	TRBJ2-6	TGCAGTGCGAGAGTTTGGGGGGGGGCCCGATCTGGGGCCAACGTCCTGACTTTC	CSARVWGGARSGANVLTF
TRBD2	few	TRBV27	TRBJ2-1	TGTGCCAGCACCGCCGTAGCGGGAGTACTGGGGAATGAGCAGTTCTTC	CASTAVAGVLGNEQFF
TRBD2	NA	TRBV5-1	TRBJ2-1	TGCGCCAGCAGCTTCAAAGCGGGAGAGTACAATGAGCAGTTCTTC	CASSFKAGEYNEQFF
NA	few	TRBV24-1	TRBJ1-2	TGTGCCACCAGTGCGGGACGGACTAACTATGGCTACACCTTC	CATSAGRTNYGYTF
TRBD2	few	TRBV9	TRBJ2-6	TGTGCCAGCAGCGTAGTAGCGGGGCACTCTGGGGCCAACGTCCTGACTTTC	CASSVVAGHSGANVLTF
NA	NA	TRBV20-1	TRBJ2-7	TGCAGTGCTAGCCTGGGAGCGGCTGGGTACGAGCAGTACTTC	CSASLGAAGYEQYF
TRBD1	NA	TRBV2	TRBJ2-1	TGTGCCAGCTTAACAGGGGCCGGCTACGAGCAGTTCTTC	CASLTGAGYEQFF
TRBD2	few	TRBV7-6	TRBJ2-7	TGTGCCAGCAGCTTAAAGGCCAGTGGCAGCGGGAGGCTCCACGAGCAGTACTTC	CASSLKASGSGRLHEQYF
NA	once	TRBV6-4	TRBJ1-5	TGTGCCAGCAGTGACTTGGCATTTAGCAATCAGCCCCAGCATTTT	CASSDLAFSNQPQHF
TRBD1	NA	TRBV12-3/TRBV12-4	TRBJ2-5	TGTGCCTGCAGCCGCAGGGGGAACCAAGAGACCCAGTACTTC	CACSRRGNQETQYF
TRBD1	NA	TRBV5-1	TRBJ2-7	TGCGCCAGCAGCTCTGGATCGACCGGGACAGGGAGCGAGCAGTACTTC	CASSSGSTGTGSEQYF